This TCR beta chain comes out of a study of preoperative IRX-2 immunotherapy in early breast cancer. This sample's treatment: preoperative locoregional IRX-2 cytokine immunotherapy. Patients received preoperative, locoregional IRX-2 cytokine immunotherapy in a phase Ib study. As to this clone: Its ends do not fully match the called genes, so a read error is possible.

Repertoires were generated with immunoSEQ multiplex PCR, while TCRdb's copy carries only in-frame clones and drops some. The table lists a few thousand clones, 60% to 80% of them singletons. From germline, CDR1 is SGHNT and CDR2 YENEEA. The CDR3 length is 15 residues. This TCR was recovered from a human donor with breast cancer. This chain links TRBV11-3 with TRBJ1-3; D may be TRBD1 (6 bases). Sequenced material: tumor tissue, taken before IRX-2 immunotherapy. DNA of the CDR3: TGTGCCAGCAGCTCCGGACAGTACTCTGGAAACGCCATATATTTT. Amino acids: CASSSGQYSGNAIYF.